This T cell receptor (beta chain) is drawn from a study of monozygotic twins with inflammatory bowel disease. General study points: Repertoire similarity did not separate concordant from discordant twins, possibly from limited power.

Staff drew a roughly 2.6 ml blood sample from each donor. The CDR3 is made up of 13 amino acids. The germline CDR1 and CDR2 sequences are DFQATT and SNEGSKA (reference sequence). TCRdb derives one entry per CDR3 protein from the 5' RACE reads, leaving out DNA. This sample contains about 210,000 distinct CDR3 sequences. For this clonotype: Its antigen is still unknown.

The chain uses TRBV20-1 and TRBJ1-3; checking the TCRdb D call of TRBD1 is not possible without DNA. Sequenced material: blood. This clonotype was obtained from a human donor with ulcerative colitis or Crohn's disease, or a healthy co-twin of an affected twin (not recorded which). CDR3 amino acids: CSAKQGTGNTIYF.